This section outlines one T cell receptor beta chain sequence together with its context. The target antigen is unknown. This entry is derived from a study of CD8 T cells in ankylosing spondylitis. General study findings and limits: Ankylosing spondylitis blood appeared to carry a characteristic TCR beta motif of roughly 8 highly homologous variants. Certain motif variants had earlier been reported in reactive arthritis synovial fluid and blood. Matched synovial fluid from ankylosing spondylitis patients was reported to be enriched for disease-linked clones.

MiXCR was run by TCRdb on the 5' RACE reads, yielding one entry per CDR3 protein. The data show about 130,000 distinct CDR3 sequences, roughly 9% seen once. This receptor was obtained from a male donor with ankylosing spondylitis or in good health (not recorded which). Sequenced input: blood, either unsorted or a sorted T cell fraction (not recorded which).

The DNA of the CDR3 is TGTGCCAGCAGGGGGGCGGGACCAGAAAATGAGCAGTTCTTC. Residues: CASRGAGPENEQFF. The rearrangement links TRBV6-2 or TRBV6-3 to TRBJ2-1; D may be TRBD1 or TRBD2 (6 bases each). In germline, CDR1 is MNHEY, CDR2 SVGEGT. Trimming shortened V by 6 bases and J by 7 bases, and 16 bases separated the two germline ends. CDR3 length equals 14 residues.